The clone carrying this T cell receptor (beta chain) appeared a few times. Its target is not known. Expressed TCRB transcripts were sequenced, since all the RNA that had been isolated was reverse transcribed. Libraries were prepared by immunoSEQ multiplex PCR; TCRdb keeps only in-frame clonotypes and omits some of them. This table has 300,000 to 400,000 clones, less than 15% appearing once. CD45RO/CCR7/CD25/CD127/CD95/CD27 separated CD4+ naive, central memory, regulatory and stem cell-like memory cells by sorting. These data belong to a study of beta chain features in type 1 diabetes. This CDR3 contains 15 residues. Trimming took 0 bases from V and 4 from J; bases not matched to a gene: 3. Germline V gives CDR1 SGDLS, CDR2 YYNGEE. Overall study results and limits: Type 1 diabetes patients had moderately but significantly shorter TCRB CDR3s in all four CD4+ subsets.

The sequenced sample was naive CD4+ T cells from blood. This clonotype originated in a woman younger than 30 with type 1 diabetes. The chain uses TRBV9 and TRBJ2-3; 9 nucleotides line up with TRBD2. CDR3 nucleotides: TGTGCCAGCAGCGTAGGGTTAGCGGGAGCAGATACGCAGTATTTT. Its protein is CASSVGLAGADTQYF.